This T cell receptor beta chain was profiled in a study of blood T cell repertoires in COVID-19. Study-wide background: Acute and convalescent COVID-19 samples came from the United States, Italy and Spain. The cDNA or gDNA used as material had been derived from T cells, B-cell-depleted T cells, or PBMCs.

Enrollment of patients from Seattle took place during active infection, with longitudinal follow-up. Authors' processing steps: Amplified reference gene primers provided the basis for estimating nucleated cell counts. The repertoire was sequenced with immunoSEQ multiplex PCR; TCRdb's copy has only in-frame clones and lacks some. V and J calls and clone size are given by that table; D and trimming were obtained from the DNA. The sample consists of fewer than 200,000 clones, 70% to 90% of them appearing once. With V trimmed by 4 bases and J by 4 bases, 4 bases remained unmatched. CDR3 length: 13 amino acids. Germline V gene data show CDR1 as GTSNPN and CDR2 as SVGIG (reference sequence).

The chain carries TRBV30 and TRBJ1-2; TRBD1 matches at 9 bases. The specimen sequenced was peripheral blood. This clonotype was obtained from a woman between 50 and 59 years old with COVID-19, enrolled during active disease. The CDR3 region is CAWTGTGFYGYTF. CDR3 sequence (DNA): TGTGCCTGGACCGGGACAGGGTTCTATGGCTACACCTTC.